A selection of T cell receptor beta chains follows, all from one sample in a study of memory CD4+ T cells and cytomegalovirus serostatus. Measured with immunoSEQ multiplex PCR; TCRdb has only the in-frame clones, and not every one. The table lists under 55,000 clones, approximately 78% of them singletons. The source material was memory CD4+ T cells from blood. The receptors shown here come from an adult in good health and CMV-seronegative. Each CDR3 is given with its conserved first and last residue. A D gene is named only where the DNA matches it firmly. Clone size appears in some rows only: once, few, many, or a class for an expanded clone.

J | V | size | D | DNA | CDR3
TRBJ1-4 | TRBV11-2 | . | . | TGTGCCAGCAGTAGACCCCAAGAAAAACTGTTTTTT | CASSRPQEKLFF
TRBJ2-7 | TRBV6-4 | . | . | TGTGCCAGCAGTGACAGGTCGGGGGTAGCTAACTACGAGCAGTACTTC | CASSDRSGVANYEQYF
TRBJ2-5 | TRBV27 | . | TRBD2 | TGTGCCAGCAGTTTATCCGGACTAGCGGCTTACCAAGAGACCCAGTACTTC | CASSLSGLAAYQETQYF
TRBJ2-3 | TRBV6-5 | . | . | TGTGCCAGCAGCAGCACAGATACGCAGTATTTT | CASSSTDTQYF
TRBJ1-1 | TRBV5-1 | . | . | TGCGCCAGCAGCTCTCAGGGGCCAACCAACACTGAAGCTTTCTTT | CASSSQGPTNTEAFF
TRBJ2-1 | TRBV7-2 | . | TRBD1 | TGTGCCAGCAGCCCCAACTCCTGGGACAGGGCAGACAATGAGCAGTTCTTC | CASSPNSWDRADNEQFF
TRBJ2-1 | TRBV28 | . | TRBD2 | TGTGCCAGCAGACCAGCGGGAGGGATCAATGAGCAGTTCTTC | CASRPAGGINEQFF
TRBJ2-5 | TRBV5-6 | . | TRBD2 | TGTGCCAGCAGCATAGGGCAGGGAGGGAAAGAGACCCAGTACTTC | CASSIGQGGKETQYF
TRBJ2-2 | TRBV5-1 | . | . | TGCGCCAGCAGCTTGGTTCCAGATCTAACCGGGGAGCTGTTTTTT | CASSLVPDLTGELFF
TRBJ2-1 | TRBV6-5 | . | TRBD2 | TGTGCCAGCAGTTACCGGGGACTAGCGGCTAATGAGCAGTTCTTC | CASSYRGLAANEQFF
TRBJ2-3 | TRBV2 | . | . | TGTGCCAGCCGTGCGGGCGGGCAGGGAGGCACAGATACGCAGTATTTT | CASRAGGQGGTDTQYF
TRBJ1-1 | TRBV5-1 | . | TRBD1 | TGCGCCAGCAGTTCGACCGGGACAGGAATTTTGAACACTGAAGCTTTCTTT | CASSSTGTGILNTEAFF
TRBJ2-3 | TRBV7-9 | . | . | TGTGCCAGCAGCCCTAGGGGCCCAGATACGCAGTATTTT | CASSPRGPDTQYF
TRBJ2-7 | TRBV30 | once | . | TGTGCCTGGTCAAGGGGCTACGAGCAGTACTTC | CAWSRGYEQYF
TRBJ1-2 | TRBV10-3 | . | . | TGTGCCATCAGTGAGTGGGGTGGACAAGAATCCGGCTACACCTTC | CAISEWGGQESGYTF
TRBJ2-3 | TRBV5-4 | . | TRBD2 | TGTGCCAGCAGCAGGCCCACTAGCGGGATAGGGCCAGATACGCAGTATTTT | CASSRPTSGIGPDTQYF
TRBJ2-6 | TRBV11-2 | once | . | TGTGCCAGCAGCTTAATCCGCAGGCTCAGGGATGGGGCCAACGTCCTGACTTTC | CASSLIRRLRDGANVLTF
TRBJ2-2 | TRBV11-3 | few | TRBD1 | TGTGCCAGCAGCTTGGGGGACAGAGTTTACACCGGGGAGCTGTTTTTT | CASSLGDRVYTGELFF
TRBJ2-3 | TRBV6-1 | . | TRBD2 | TGTGCCAGCACTAGCGGGACTACGCAGTATTTT | CASTSGTTQYF